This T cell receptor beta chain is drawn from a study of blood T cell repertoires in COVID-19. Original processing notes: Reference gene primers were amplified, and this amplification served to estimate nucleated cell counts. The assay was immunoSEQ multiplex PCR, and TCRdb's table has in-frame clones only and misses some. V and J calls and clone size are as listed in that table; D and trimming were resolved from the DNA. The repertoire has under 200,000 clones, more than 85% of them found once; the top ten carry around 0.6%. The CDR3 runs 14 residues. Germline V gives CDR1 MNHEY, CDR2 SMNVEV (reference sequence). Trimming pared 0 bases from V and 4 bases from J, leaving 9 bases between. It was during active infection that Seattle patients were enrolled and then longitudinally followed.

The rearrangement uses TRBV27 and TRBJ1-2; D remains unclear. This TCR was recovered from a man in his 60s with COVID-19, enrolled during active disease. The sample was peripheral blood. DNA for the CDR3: TGTGCCAGCAGTTTATCTCGCATGGCCTATGGCTACACCTTC. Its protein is CASSLSRMAYGYTF.